Below are 18 T cell receptor beta chains sequenced from a single sample in a study of blood T cell repertoires in COVID-19 (TCRdb year 2020). The library was produced with the immunoSEQ multiplex PCR assay. Sourced from immuneACCESS, this table was stored by TCRdb with only in-frame sequences that have V and J called. A share of the clones is absent; for the studies checked, an unresolved V gene accounts for under half, and the remainder has no known explanation. The sample data list some 250,000 clones, and about 90% of these were observed just once. Approximately 1.2% of the sample is taken by the ten largest. Sequenced sample: PBMCs or T cells enriched from blood (not recorded which). The receptors here all came from a human donor in a cohort exposed to, infected with or recovered from COVID-19 (not recorded which). The donor label of this sample is uncertain.

This sequence joins TRBV27 and TRBJ1-1; 7 nucleotides agree with TRBD1. With 3 bases clipped from V and 5 bases from J, the junction kept 6 bases outside the gene matches. This CDR3 spans 14 amino acids. Germline CDR1 MNHEY, CDR2 SMNVEV (reference sequence). The chain's CDR3 is CASSLNRGRTEAFF. CDR3 bases: TGTGCCAGCAGTTTGAACAGGGGTCGTACTGAAGCTTTCTTT.

The chain recombines TRBV2 with TRBJ1-2, with TRBD1 matching 11 bases. The germline V gene has CDR1 SNHLY and CDR2 FYNNEI. The CDR3 consists of 13 residues. Germline trimming cut 7 bases from V and 6 bases from J; bases unmatched to any gene: 4. The CDR3 reads CASTGTGGDGYTF. The CDR3 bases are TGTGCCAGCACCGGGACAGGGGGGGATGGCTACACCTTC.

The chain combines TRBV2 with TRBJ2-1; TRBD1 agrees at 7 bases. V dropped 4 bases and J dropped 1; count of bases not matched to a gene: 7. CDR1 SNHLY and CDR2 FYNNEI come from the germline V gene. The CDR3 is made up of 16 amino acids. The CDR3: CASSGPTGKSYNEQFF. CDR3 coding DNA: TGTGCCAGCAGTGGCCCGACAGGGAAATCCTACAATGAGCAGTTCTTC.

J is TRBJ2-2 and V is TRBV4-1; 7 bases agree with TRBD1. The J segment lost 1 base and the V segment lost 1 base, leaving 0 bases of the junction unmatched. The CDR3 has 15 amino acids. Germline CDR1 is MGHRA and CDR2 is YSYEKL. CDR3 in DNA: TGCGCCAGCAGCCAAGGACAGGGGAACACCGGGGAGCTGTTTTTT. Its translation is CASSQGQGNTGELFF.

The CDR3 nucleotides are TGTGCCAGCAGCGGACAGGGTATTAACTATGGCTACACCTTC. The encoded protein is CASSGQGINYGYTF. The V call is TRBV9, the J call TRBJ1-2; 7 bases agree with TRBD1. The ends lost 3 bases at V and 1 base at J; junction bases unmatched: 3. Germline lookup yields CDR1 SGDLS and CDR2 YYNGEE. This CDR3 region has 14 residues.

The CDR3 is CASSRGQLYSNQPQHF. Here the CDR3 DNA reads TGTGCCAGTAGCCGAGGACAGTTATATAGCAATCAGCCCCAGCATTTT. J is TRBJ1-5 and V is TRBV19; TRBD1 might be the D (6 bases). The CDR3 has 16 amino acids. Germline V gives CDR1 LNHDA, CDR2 SQIVND (reference sequence). V was cut by 6 bases and J by 0 bases, with 15 bases left in between.

A few counts support this clone. V usage is TRBV24-1 and J usage is TRBJ2-2, with D perhaps matching TRBD2 (6 bases). Per germline, CDR1 KGHDR and CDR2 SFDVKD. This CDR3 has 14 amino acids. V lost 9 bases, J lost 0 bases, and 10 bases lay in between. CDR3 residues: CATHGGTNTGELFF. In DNA, the CDR3 is TGTGCCACCCACGGGGGAACGAACACCGGGGAGCTGTTTTTT.

This chain connects TRBV5-1 to TRBJ1-4; D is ambiguous. The length of the CDR3 is 15 residues. Trimming took 0 bases from V and 4 from J, leaving 10 bases between them. Germline-derived CDR1 and CDR2 are SGHRS and YFSETQ. The CDR3 coding sequence is TGCGCCAGCAGCTTGGTTTTGGGAGTTAATGAAAAACTGTTTTTT. Amino acid sequence: CASSLVLGVNEKLFF.

This chain connects TRBV4-1 to TRBJ2-1, with a weak D call TRBD2 (6 bases). The CDR3 loop spans 17 amino acids. The germline CDR1 and CDR2 sequences are MGHRA and YSYEKL. The V gene lost 1 base and the J gene lost 4 bases, with 17 bases spanning the gap. The chain's CDR3 is CASSQGPGRGKYNEQFF. The CDR3 DNA sequence: TGCGCCAGCAGCCAAGGCCCGGGGCGGGGAAAATACAATGAGCAGTTCTTC.

CDR3 nucleotides: TGTGCCACAGGGGGACAAGGCTACGAGCAGTACTTC. It encodes CATGGQGYEQYF. The chain combines TRBV2 with TRBJ2-7; 7 bases line up with TRBD1. Trimming took 10 bases from V and 3 from J; bases not matched to a gene: 6. The germline gives CDR1 SNHLY, CDR2 FYNNEI. This CDR3 has 12 amino acids.

This chain joins TRBV3-1 (or the pseudogene TRBV3-2) and TRBJ2-2, with D possibly matching TRBD1 (6 bases). The length of the CDR3 is 16 residues. The V gene lost 4 bases and the J gene lost 3 bases, with 15 bases spanning the gap. CDR1 LGHDT and CDR2 YNNKEL come from the germline V gene (reference sequence). The CDR3 coding sequence is TGTGCCAGCAGCCCGCGGACAGCCCGAGACACCGGGGAGCTGTTTTTT. Translated, it gives CASSPRTARDTGELFF.

The chain uses TRBV27 and TRBJ1-2; 9 positions agree with TRBD1. Germline CDR1 MNHEY, CDR2 SMNVEV (reference sequence). Trimming at V came to 6 bases and at J to 8 bases, leaving 10 bases not matched to a gene. The CDR3 spans 14 residues. CDR3 sequence reads: CASSPLQGASGYTF. The DNA for the CDR3 is TGTGCCAGCAGCCCATTACAGGGGGCATCAGGCTACACCTTC.

CDR3 DNA sequence: TGTGCCACCAGTGAGTCCAACGGGGGCTACACCTTC. The encoded protein is CATSESNGGYTF. V usage is TRBV24-1 and J usage is TRBJ1-2; D not certain. V was trimmed by 4 bases and J by 8 bases, leaving 10 bases between them. Germline V gene lookup returns CDR1 KGHDR and CDR2 SFDVKD. CDR3 size: 12 residues.

The CDR3 here is CASSLALAGGPPDTQYF. The CDR3 DNA is TGTGCCAGCAGCTTAGCGTTGGCGGGGGGGCCTCCAGATACGCAGTATTTT. The chain couples TRBV7-6 to TRBJ2-3; 9 positions match TRBD2. The CDR3 covers 17 residues. V was pared by 0 bases and J by 4 bases, with 8 bases of the junction left unmatched. From germline, CDR1 is SGHVS and CDR2 FNYEAQ.

The genes are TRBV29-1 and TRBJ2-7; perhaps TRBD1 as D (6 bases). The CDR3 is made up of 12 amino acids. V lost 7 bases and J lost 0, with 10 bases in between. CDR1 SQVTM and CDR2 ANQGSEA come from the germline V gene. CDR3 residues: CSAQGNSYEQYF. The CDR3 DNA sequence: TGCAGCGCCCAGGGGAACTCCTACGAGCAGTACTTC.

This clone was detected a few times. The V and J genes are TRBV5-6 and TRBJ2-5; TRBD2 matches at 7 bases. V lost 2 bases to trimming and J lost 5 bases; unmatched junction nucleotides: 3. Germline V lookup: CDR1 SGHDT, CDR2 YYEEEE. CDR3 length equals 13 residues. Here the CDR3 reads CASSFPSGETQYF. The CDR3 bases are TGTGCCAGCAGCTTCCCTAGCGGCGAGACCCAGTACTTC.

This clone was detected a few times. The same CDR3 arises from other DNA sequences in this sample as well. The chain links TRBV27 to TRBJ1-1; 7 positions match TRBD1. CDR1 and CDR2 (germline): MNHEY, SMNVEV (reference sequence). This CDR3 spans 14 amino acids. V shed 2 bases, J shed 5 bases, and the junction held 5 bases outside the gene matches. The CDR3 sequence is CASSLRAGGTEAFF. CDR3 DNA: TGTGCCAGCAGTTTAAGGGCAGGGGGAACTGAAGCTTTCTTT.

DNA of the CDR3: TGTGCCACCAGCCTAGGACAGGGTATTAACTATGGCTACACCTTC. Its translation: CATSLGQGINYGYTF. The rearrangement uses TRBV15 and TRBJ1-2, with 8 bases matching TRBD1. Unmatched junction bases numbered 6, after V lost 5 bases and J lost 1 base. This CDR3 region has 15 residues. Germline V gives CDR1 LNHNV, CDR2 YYDKDF (reference sequence).